This T cell receptor beta chain was sequenced for a study of cytomegalovirus exposure and HLA in healthy donors (dated by TCRdb to 2015 to 2018). Some background on the complete study: An earlier analysis of a few hundred of the donors reported 250 to 300 Gb of sequence data and some 110 million unique TCR beta sequences obtained from approximately 180 million T cells. In a later genetic analysis, genome-wide SNP genotypes for about 55% of the roughly 700 donors were used, and that subset was treated as a discovery cohort. Every discovery cohort repertoire had been produced on one sequencing platform. Typing coverage varied by locus: roughly 620-640 donors for A, B, C, DRB1 and DQB1; approximately 500 for DQA1; 606 for DPA1; approximately 470 for DPB1. To predict cytomegalovirus infection status, the study brought together high-throughput TCR immunosequencing, statistical association of individual TCRs with disease status, and machine learning. A later analysis re-analyzed previously published TCR beta repertoires from approximately 670 donors and added high-resolution HLA genotyping to study TCR occurrence patterns. Along with the approximately 700-subject first cohort, a separate validation cohort of approximately 110 different subjects was used. Roughly 300 gigabases of sequencing data and 78 million or so unique TCR sequences were included in an early release covering over 600 HLA-typed donors. The genetic ancestry cluster associated with self-reported Caucasian donors included roughly 84% of the roughly 360 genotyped donors. Among 300 to 500 genotyped donors of the cohort, an average of around 250,000 unique TCR beta nucleotide sequences was sequenced per donor, of which about 18% were non-productive. The study profiled the T cell repertoires of hundreds of subjects by immunosequencing and related them to cytomegalovirus serostatus. An earlier analysis of 450 to 750 of the donors used high-throughput TCR beta sequencing to judge whether each TCR beta V gene segment behaved as functional or pseudogenic. Roughly 5 DR-DQ haplotypes were treated as single units for association and clustering because of strong linkage in the cohort. Alongside the repertoire data, information on donor age, sex, ethnicity and CMV serostatus was compiled. HLA typing included class I and class II loci at four-digit resolution. Rather than drawing on any new phenotypic data, the later analysis identified candidate immune exposures from TCR beta sequences and the way those sequences occurred across donors. The aim of the study was to test whether cataloging public T cell receptors could identify signatures of past pathogen exposure.

Results the study describes overall, beyond this receptor: An association between a missense DCLRE1C variant and V-gene and J-gene trimming of TCR beta chains was found in a later genetic analysis and replicated in an independent cohort. In both the original and validation cohorts, the classifier was reported to diagnose cytomegalovirus status with high specificity and sensitivity. Correlated functional status among segregating V segments might reflect linkage disequilibrium, but an unknown experimental factor could not be ruled out. When HLA alleles, especially DR and DQ, strongly co-occurred, attributing TCR associations to individual alleles was difficult. In a later genetic analysis, fewer N-insertions in productive TCRs were reported among donors in an Asian-associated ancestry cluster than the 666-donor mean. A later analysis associated about 17,000 TCR beta sequences with specific HLA alleles at a false discovery rate of 0.05. Because HLA typing was unavailable for some donors at each locus, only the typed subset was used in association tests. Seventeen rarely observed V segments, including chromosome 9 orphons, were excluded from the earlier analysis of approximately 500 of the donors because counts were too low. An earlier analysis of 450 to 750 of the donors showed that most TCR beta V segments appeared in productive rearrangements either about 87% or about 30% of the time, which broadly matched IMGT annotations. A cluster of highly shared sequence variants was judged likely to be a technical artifact of the sequencing pipeline. In a later analysis, several top co-occurrence clusters were reported to appear linked to parvovirus B19, influenza, CMV and Epstein-Barr virus. A further reported finding was that TCR beta sequences accurately predicted the HLA-A and HLA-B alleles for most subjects in the first cohort. In a later analysis, HLA-associated TCR beta chains showed more clonal expansion and lower generation probabilities than non-associated chains that were equally common. The study listed 150 to 200 TCR beta chains as associated with cytomegalovirus. In vitro tests confirmed that three of the cytomegalovirus-associated TCR beta chains recognize cytomegalovirus antigens. Immune exposure information for the cohort was limited to CMV serostatus. In a later analysis, the rate of TCR association differed among HLA loci, with DRB1 alleles having the most associated TCRs and HLA-C alleles having the fewest. Most TCR sequences were observed very rarely across donors, whereas some public TCRs were present in many individuals. Most CMV-associated TCR beta chains appeared to be HLA-restricted in a later analysis, and the HLA associations seemed to be driven largely by CMV exposure. This cohort had only TCR beta chains sequenced, and the lack of alpha or paired-chain data limited which features could be detected. Roughly uniform sequencing depth across donors was assumed in presence/absence analyses, although this assumption may not hold. The 87-base-pair reads could not distinguish some IMGT-functional V segments, including TRBV6-2 and TRBV6-3, so those segments were excluded. According to the authors, the approach could potentially be generalized to other disease states and immunological phenotypes.

CDR3 length: 12 amino acids, cysteine to phenylalanine. Just CDR3 DNA is preserved here, 36 bases in frame from base 1. V loses 8 bases, J loses 6 bases, and the germline ends lie 16 bases apart. The germline V gene (reference sequence) supplies CDR1 GTSNPN and CDR2 SVGIG. The cohort comprised under 700 healthy bone marrow donors. At the time of sampling, every cohort member was nominally healthy, though immune exposures that went unrecorded were likely present. The donor was CMV seropositive and was included in the group of 250 to 300 seropositive cohort members. A peripheral blood sample was provided by each donor, and peripheral blood mononuclear cells were used for TCR beta sequencing. The Qiagen DNeasy Blood Extraction Kit was used to extract genomic DNA from the blood cell samples. Library prep was done by the immunoSEQ multiplex PCR assay. For the multiplex PCR, a mixture combining 60 forward primers for TCR Vbeta segments and 13 reverse primers for TCR Jbeta segments was used. The CDR3 region of rearranged TCR beta genes was amplified from genomic DNA with a multiplex PCR assay. On the Illumina HiSeq System, the amplified TCR beta libraries were sequenced as 87-base-pair reads. For the original study's pipeline: A later analysis counted around 72 million unique TCR beta chains across the 550 to 800 repertoires, and some 11 million of these chains were shared by at least two donors. To remove PCR and sequencing errors, raw reads were error-corrected and collapsed into unique sequences using a nearest-neighbor algorithm that merged closely related sequences. To assign V, D and J gene segments, CDR3 sequences were aligned to IMGT reference sequences. For a sequence to be retained, a match of at least six nucleotides to both a V gene segment and a J gene segment was required. Rearrangements were called productive when the CDR3 lacked stop codons and stayed in frame with V and J; all others were non-productive. CDR3 was defined by IMGT convention, running from the second conserved V-encoded cysteine to the conserved J-encoded phenylalanine. Sequences without an unambiguous match to a single V gene segment were excluded from the earlier analysis of 450 to 750 of the donors. In an earlier analysis of some 590 of the donors, a V segment was called functional when productive rearrangements were above 56.7%, and segregating when the standard deviation between donors exceeded 5%. A statistical classification framework was built for diagnosing cytomegalovirus status from the catalog of TCR beta chain sequences. In a later analysis, V and J genes were assigned by comparing TCR nucleotide sequences against IMGT/GENE-DB human TR gene sequences. In a later analysis, CDR3 sequences and most-parsimonious VDJ recombination scenarios were assigned using the TCRdist pipeline. In a later analysis, every TCR beta chain was defined by the combination of its CDR3 amino acid sequence and its V-gene family, and reads without a unique V-gene family were dropped. As a way to deal with suspected cross-contamination and a sequencing artifact, a later analysis dropped more than 500 nucleotide sequences that were highly shared and had low generation probability. In a later analysis, a clonal expansion index was calculated for each public chain from normalized within-repertoire ranks of inferred template counts. In a later analysis, generation probabilities were computed using a VDJ recombination model fitted to out-of-frame rearrangements, and the results were checked against IGoR. A later analysis scored TCR-TCR, TCR-HLA and TCR-CMV co-occurrence with hypergeometric tests, applying a repertoire-size bias correction to TCR pairs. A later analysis estimated false discovery rates by permuting HLA or CMV assignments 20 times. In a later analysis, co-occurring TCRs were grouped with DBSCAN, and TCRdist sequence similarity was added when clustering was performed within HLA-allele-positive subsets. Repertoires with fewer than 30,000 or more than 120,000 public chains, plus five repertoires with anomalous nucleotide sharing, were excluded from co-occurrence clustering. This is the immuneACCESS table as TCRdb keeps it, with only in-frame sequences that have V and J called. A part of the clones is gone; compared with another copy, unresolved V genes explain less than half, and the rest is unexplained. Clone size and the V and J calls come from that table; the DNA yielded D and trimming. This sample lists about 110,000 clones; 60% to 70% were detected once. In total, the top ten clones hold less than 4.5% of the sample.

Notes on this clone: Which antigen it targets is not known. The record has no base qualities; no much larger clone is one base away.

The chain employs TRBV30 and TRBJ1-2; TRBD1 is perhaps the D gene, given 6 matching bases. This TCR derives from a man aged 30 to 45 in good health and CMV-seropositive. Sequencing was done on a sample of PBMCs. The DNA sequence is TGTGCCAACCAGGGGAATGAGGATGGCTACACCTTC. This is translated as CANQGNEDGYTF.